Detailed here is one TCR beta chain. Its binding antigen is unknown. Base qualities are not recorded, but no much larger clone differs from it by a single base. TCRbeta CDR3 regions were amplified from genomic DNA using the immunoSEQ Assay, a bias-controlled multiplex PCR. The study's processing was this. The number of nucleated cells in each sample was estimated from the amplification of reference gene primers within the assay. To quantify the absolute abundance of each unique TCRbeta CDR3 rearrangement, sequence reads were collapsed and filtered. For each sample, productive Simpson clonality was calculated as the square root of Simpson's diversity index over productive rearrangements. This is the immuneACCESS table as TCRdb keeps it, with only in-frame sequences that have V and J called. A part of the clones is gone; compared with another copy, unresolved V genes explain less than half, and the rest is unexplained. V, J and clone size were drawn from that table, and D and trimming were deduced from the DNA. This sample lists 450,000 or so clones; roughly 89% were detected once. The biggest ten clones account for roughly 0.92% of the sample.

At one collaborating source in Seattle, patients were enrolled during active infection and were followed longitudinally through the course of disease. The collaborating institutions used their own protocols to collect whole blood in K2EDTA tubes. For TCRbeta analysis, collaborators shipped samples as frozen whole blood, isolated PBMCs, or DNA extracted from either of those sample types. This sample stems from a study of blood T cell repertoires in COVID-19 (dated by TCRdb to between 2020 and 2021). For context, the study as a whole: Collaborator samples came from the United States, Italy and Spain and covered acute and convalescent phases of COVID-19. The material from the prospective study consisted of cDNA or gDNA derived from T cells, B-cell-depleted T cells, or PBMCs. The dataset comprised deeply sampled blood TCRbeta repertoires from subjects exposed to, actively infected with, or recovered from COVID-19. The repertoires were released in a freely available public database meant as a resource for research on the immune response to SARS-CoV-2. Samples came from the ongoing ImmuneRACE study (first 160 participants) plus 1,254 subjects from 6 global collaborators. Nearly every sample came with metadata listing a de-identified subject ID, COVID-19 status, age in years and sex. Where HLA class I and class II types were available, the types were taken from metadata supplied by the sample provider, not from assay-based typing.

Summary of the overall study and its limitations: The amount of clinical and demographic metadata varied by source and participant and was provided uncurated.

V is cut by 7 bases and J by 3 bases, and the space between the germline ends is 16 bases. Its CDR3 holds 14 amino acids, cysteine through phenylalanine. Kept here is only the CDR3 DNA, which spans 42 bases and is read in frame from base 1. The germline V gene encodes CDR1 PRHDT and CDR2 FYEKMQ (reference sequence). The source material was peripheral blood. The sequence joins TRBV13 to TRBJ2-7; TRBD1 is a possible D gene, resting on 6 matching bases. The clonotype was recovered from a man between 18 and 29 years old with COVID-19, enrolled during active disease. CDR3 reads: CASKSWGRGYEQYF. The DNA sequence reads TGTGCCAGCAAATCCTGGGGCAGGGGCTACGAGCAGTACTTC.